This TCR beta chain was recovered during a study of shared clonotypes between healthy human individuals (dated by TCRdb to 2019 to 2021). Background on the whole study: Three men and a couple of women, aged 18 to 49 years, made up the cohort. The study deeply sequenced blood TCR repertoires of about five healthy adults to estimate repertoire size and the extent of clonotype sharing between individuals. Different laboratories and diverse techniques were used to prepare libraries and sequence TCR repertoires, to increase sequencing depth and limit assay-specific biases. For each donor, three plates each were used for CD4 naive and CD4 memory, two plates were used for CD8 naive, and one plate was used for CD8 memory. Leukapheresis yielded between about 0.9 and 8.9 billion PBMCs per donor.

Healthy HIV-negative adults with no recently reported acute infections or vaccinations were included as donors. All donors were Caucasian adults living in Nashville, Tennessee, USA. CD4+ T cells were enriched by magnetic negative selection, after which naive cells were positively selected on CD45RA and the negative fraction was taken as the memory subset. After blood collection by leukapheresis, PBMCs were isolated using Ficoll-Histopaque density gradient centrifugation and then cryopreserved in the vapor phase of liquid nitrogen. Purity and quantity of every magnetically sorted T cell population were checked by analytical flow cytometry. Genomic DNA was isolated from each sorted fraction and quantified by UV absorbance on a Nanodrop 2000c. For this clone: Its target antigen remains unknown. No per-base quality is available; no much larger clone lies one base away.

Broad study findings and their caveats: About 5% of naive CD4, around 4% of naive CD8, around 2.3% of memory CD4, and roughly 0.4% of memory CD8 clonotypes were shared across four donors. Higher generation probabilities were observed for clonotypes shared by all four sorted-subset donors than for non-shared clonotypes. Incomplete sequencing was indicated by rarefaction of sorted-subset datasets, despite the large sequencing depth. Larger estimated clonotype richness was generally found for naive subsets than for memory subsets. Only blood was sampled, and tissue TCR repertoires likely differ from those in blood. Pairwise subsampling led to the expectation that sequencing depth would affect the degree of clonotype sharing among donors. The small number of donors limited the genetic and exposure-history diversity represented.

TCR CDR3 regions were amplified from genomic DNA by multiplex PCR using the deep immunoSEQ assay. Extracted genomic DNA from each cell subset was spread evenly across all wells of several immunoSEQ 96-well plates, with each plate serving as a replicate. For sorted subsets, 150 to 200 ng genomic DNA, equal to about 30,000 T cell genomes, was loaded into each replicate PCR. Purified libraries were quantified with a Qubit 3.0 fluorometer, sized on a Bioanalyzer 2100, and re-quantified with the KAPA Library Quantification kit. A separate single-read 150-cycle Illumina NextSeq 550 flow cell was used to sequence each immunoSEQ 96-well plate. On the authors' methods: Because only junctional sequences without quality scores were contained in the immunoSEQ output, filtering matching that applied to full-length reads could not be performed. Sequences were annotated with PyIR, a Python wrapper for IgBLAST v1.9, using IMGT germline references to assign V/J genes and CDR3. Any read was removed if the V/J assignment was weak (E-value above 1e-6), the CDR3 was missing, or the read contained stop codons, out-of-frame junctions, or ambiguous translated residues. V3J clonotypes were defined as sequences sharing an identical inferred V gene, J gene, and CDR3 amino acid sequence. To compute the percentage overlap between repertoires, the number of shared unique clonotypes was divided by the size of the smaller repertoire. Richness of each repertoire was evaluated using RTK rarefaction, the Chao1 estimator, and Recon v2.1 estimates of unobserved clonotypes. Generation probabilities were computed with OLGA for all TCRbeta clonotypes obtained by the gDNA method from several donors. The source is immuneACCESS, and TCRdb retained only in-frame sequences with V and J called. Part of the clones is not carried over; for the studies checked, unresolved V genes explain less than half of this, and the remainder is unexplained. V and J calls plus clone size are reproduced from that table; the DNA served to infer D and trimming. In all, the sample holds 2 million to 2.5 million clones, and roughly 93% of those were seen once. The ten most abundant clones make up 0.35% to 0.45% of the sample.

Ends trimmed: V by 7 bases, J by 4 bases; bases unmatched to a gene: 6. CDR1 and CDR2, looked up from the germline V gene, are MNHEY and SVGAGI. The CDR3, from cysteine to phenylalanine, totals 15 residues. The DNA shown is the 45-base CDR3, in frame from base 1. The sequence links TRBV6-5 to TRBJ2-1, with 11 bases matching TRBD2. The receptor's source is a man younger than 30 in good health. Some clones in this sample may be carry-over from other donors' samples. Sequenced material: naive CD4+ T cells from PBMCs. This specimen's cell subset or site label, interpreted: CD45RA+ positively selected. The sequence in DNA is TGTGCCAGCAACCACCTAGCGGGAGGATACAATGAGCAGTTCTTC. Translated, it gives CASNHLAGGYNEQFF.